This TCR beta chain was identified in a study of regulatory T cells in long-lasting Graves disease. Notes on the study in general: Graves' patients with persistent disease showed TCR diversity lower than patients newly diagnosed.

This clonotype occurred many times. Its antigen is as yet unknown. Arm-PCR with iRepertoire HTBI primers amplified the CDR3 regions for these TCR beta libraries. MiXCR was run by TCRdb on the multiplex PCR reads, yielding one entry per CDR3 protein. The data hold around 460,000 distinct CDR3 sequences, with roughly 21% observed a single time. Germline CDR1 reads MDHEN; CDR2 reads SYDVKM. Trimming removed 8 bases at V and 0 bases at J, with 13 bases between. The CDR3 has 14 residues. Time point denoted: persistent/refractory GD, antithyroid drugs over 5 years with positive TRAb. Preparation of the TCR library used RNA extracted from PBMCs. Into tubes containing EDTA, about 10 milliliters of peripheral blood were drawn.

The clonotype originates from a female donor with Graves disease. The sample was peripheral blood mononuclear cells (PBMCs), taken when the disease was refractory, from a patient treated with antithyroid drugs. The chain combines TRBV28 with TRBJ2-5; tentatively, D is TRBD1 (6 bases). DNA of the CDR3: TGTGCCAGCGGGGGACAACCGTACCAAGAGACCCAGTACTTC. This encodes CASGGQPYQETQYF.